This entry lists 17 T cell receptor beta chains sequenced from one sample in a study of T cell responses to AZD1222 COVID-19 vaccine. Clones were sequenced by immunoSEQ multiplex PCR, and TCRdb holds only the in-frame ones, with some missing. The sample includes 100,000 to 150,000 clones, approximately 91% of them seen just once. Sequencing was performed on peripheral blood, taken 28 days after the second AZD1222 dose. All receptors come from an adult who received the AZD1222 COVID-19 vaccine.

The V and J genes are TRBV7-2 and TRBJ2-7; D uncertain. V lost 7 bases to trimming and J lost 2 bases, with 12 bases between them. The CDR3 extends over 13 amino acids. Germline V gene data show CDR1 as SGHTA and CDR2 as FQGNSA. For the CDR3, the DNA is TGTGCCAGCACCATCGGCCCCACCTACGAGCAGTACTTC. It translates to CASTIGPTYEQYF.

The CDR3 DNA is TGTGCCAGCAGCCCGCAGGTTACCTATGGCTACACCTTC. Translated, it gives CASSPQVTYGYTF. This sequence joins TRBV5-6 and TRBJ1-2; D uncertain. Trimming removed 4 bases at V and 4 bases at J, with 11 bases between. The CDR3 sequence is 13 residues long. Germline lookup yields CDR1 SGHDT and CDR2 YYEEEE.

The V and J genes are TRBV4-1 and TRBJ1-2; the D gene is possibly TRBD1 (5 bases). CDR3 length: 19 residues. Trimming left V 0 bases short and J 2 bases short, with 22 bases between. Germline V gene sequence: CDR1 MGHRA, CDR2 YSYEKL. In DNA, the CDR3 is TGCGCCAGCAGCCAAGAGAGGGAAAAAGGGCAGGGAGTCAACTATGGCTACACCTTC. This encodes CASSQEREKGQGVNYGYTF.

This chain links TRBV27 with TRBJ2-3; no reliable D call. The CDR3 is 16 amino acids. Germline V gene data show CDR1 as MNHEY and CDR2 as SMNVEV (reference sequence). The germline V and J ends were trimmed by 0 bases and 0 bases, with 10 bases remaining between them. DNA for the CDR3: TGTGCCAGCAGTTTATCGTTCGCGTCAAGCACAGATACGCAGTATTTT. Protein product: CASSLSFASSTDTQYF.

The CDR3 region has the DNA TGTGCCAGCAGCTTAGGGGTGGGGCGACAGAGTGGCAATGAGCAGTTCTTC. It yields the protein CASSLGVGRQSGNEQFF. The chain has TRBV11-2 and TRBJ2-1; possibly TRBD1 for D (5 bases). V lost 1 base to trimming and J lost 6 bases, with 19 bases between them. The CDR3 totals 17 residues. Germline assignment: CDR1 SGHAT and CDR2 FQNNGV. Drawing the rest from reference TRBV11-2 and TRBJ2-1, the complete variable domain is EAGVAQSPRYKIIEKRQSVAFWCNPISGHATLYWYQQILGQGPKLLIQFQNNGVVDDSQLPKDRFSAERLKGVDSTLKIQPAKLEDSAVYLCASSLGVGRQSGNEQFFGPGTRLTVL.

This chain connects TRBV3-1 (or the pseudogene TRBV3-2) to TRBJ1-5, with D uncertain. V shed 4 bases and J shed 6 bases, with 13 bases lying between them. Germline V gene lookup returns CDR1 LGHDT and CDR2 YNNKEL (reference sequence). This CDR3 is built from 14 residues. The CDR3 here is CASSLRGLGQPQHF. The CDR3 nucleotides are TGTGCCAGCAGCCTAAGAGGTCTTGGTCAGCCCCAGCATTTT.

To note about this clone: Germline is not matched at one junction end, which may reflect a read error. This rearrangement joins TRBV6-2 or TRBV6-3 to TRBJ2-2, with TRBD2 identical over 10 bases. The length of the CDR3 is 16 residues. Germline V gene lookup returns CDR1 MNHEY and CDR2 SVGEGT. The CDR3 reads CASSSIAGGFTRELFF. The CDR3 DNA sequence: TGTGCCAGCAGTTCAATAGCGGGAGGCTTCACCAGGGAGCTGTTTTTT.

The CDR3 loop is CASSFRIAGTGAYEQYF. DNA for the CDR3: TGTGCCAGCAGTTTCAGGATTGCCGGGACAGGGGCCTACGAGCAGTACTTC. The chain couples TRBV27 to TRBJ2-7, with TRBD1 matching 10 bases. Per the germline V gene, CDR1 is MNHEY and CDR2 is SMNVEV (reference sequence). CDR3 size: 17 residues. With 3 bases clipped from V and 2 bases from J, the junction kept 10 bases outside the gene matches.

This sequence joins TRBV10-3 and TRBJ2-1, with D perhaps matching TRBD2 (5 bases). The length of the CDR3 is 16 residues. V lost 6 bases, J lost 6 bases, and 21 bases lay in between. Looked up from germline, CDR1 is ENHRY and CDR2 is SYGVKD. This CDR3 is CAIRALEALPANEQFF. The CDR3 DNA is TGTGCCATCAGGGCACTAGAGGCGTTGCCCGCCAATGAGCAGTTCTTC.

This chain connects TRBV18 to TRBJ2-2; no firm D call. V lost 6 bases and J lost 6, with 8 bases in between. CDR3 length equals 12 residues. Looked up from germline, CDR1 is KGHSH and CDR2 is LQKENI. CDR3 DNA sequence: TGTGCCAGCTCCCTCCCACCCGGGGAGCTGTTTTTT. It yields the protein CASSLPPGELFF.

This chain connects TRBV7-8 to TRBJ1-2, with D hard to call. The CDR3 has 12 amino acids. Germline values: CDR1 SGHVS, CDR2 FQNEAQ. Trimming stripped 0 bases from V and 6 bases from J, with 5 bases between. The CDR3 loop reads CASSLAADGYTF. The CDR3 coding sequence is TGTGCCAGCAGCTTAGCTGCGGATGGCTACACCTTC.

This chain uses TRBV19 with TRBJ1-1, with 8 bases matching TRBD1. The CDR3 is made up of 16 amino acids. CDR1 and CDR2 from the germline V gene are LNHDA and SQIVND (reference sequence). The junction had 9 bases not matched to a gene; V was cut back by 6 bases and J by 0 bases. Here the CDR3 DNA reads TGTGCCAGTAGCCCCGGACAGGGACGGATGAACACTGAAGCTTTCTTT. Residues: CASSPGQGRMNTEAFF.

The CDR3 sequence is CASSLSPLGEWHF. DNA of the CDR3: TGTGCCAGCAGTTTATCGCCCCTTGGGGAATGGCATTTT. The chain links TRBV27 to TRBJ1-5; D unclear. The CDR3 sequence is 13 residues long. CDR1 MNHEY and CDR2 SMNVEV come from the germline V gene (reference sequence). V was trimmed by 0 bases and J by 15 bases, leaving 15 bases between them.

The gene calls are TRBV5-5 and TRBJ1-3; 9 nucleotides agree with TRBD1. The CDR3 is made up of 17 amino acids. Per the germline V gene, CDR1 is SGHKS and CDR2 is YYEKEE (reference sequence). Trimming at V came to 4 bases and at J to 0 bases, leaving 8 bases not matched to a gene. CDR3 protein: CASSTGQGIFSGNTIYF. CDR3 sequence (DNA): TGTGCCAGCAGCACCGGACAGGGGATCTTCTCTGGAAACACCATATATTTT.

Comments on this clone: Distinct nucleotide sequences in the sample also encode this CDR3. CDR3 amino acids: CASSSTGYGYTF. DNA for the CDR3: TGTGCCAGCAGCTCGACAGGGTATGGCTACACCTTC. The chain carries TRBV5-6 and TRBJ1-2; 7 bases are shared with TRBD1. The CDR3 covers 12 residues. V dropped 3 bases and J dropped 5; count of bases not matched to a gene: 1. Germline CDR1 SGHDT, CDR2 YYEEEE.

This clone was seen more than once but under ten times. The CDR3 DNA reads TGTGCCAGCAGTGAAGCCCTTAGCGGGAGTAGAAAGACCCAGTACTTC. Its translation: CASSEALSGSRKTQYF. This chain joins TRBV6-1 and TRBJ2-5; 9 nucleotides match TRBD2. The germline V gene encodes CDR1 MNHNS and CDR2 SASEGT. Germline trimming cut 0 bases from V and 6 bases from J; bases unmatched to any gene: 8. The CDR3 is made up of 16 amino acids.

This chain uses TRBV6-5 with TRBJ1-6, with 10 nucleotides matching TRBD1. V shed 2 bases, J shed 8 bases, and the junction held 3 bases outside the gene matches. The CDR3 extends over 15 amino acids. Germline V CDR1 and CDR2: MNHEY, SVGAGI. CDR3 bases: TGTGCCAGCAGTTACCGACAGGGGGCTTATTCACCCCTCCACTTT. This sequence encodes CASSYRQGAYSPLHF.